This entry concerns a single T cell receptor beta chain. The antigen is unknown. Constant-region reverse primers amplified full-length variable regions, followed by semi-nested Nested Universal Primer A PCR. TCRdb re-called the 5' RACE reads through MiXCR, storing one row per CDR3 protein. The table has roughly 64,000 distinct CDR3 sequences, less than 25% seen once. Findings and caveats of the study: Tumor memory CD4+ T cell TCR gene usage clustered with blood and lymph node memory CD4+ cells and lymph node naive CD4+ cells.

This TCR was recovered from a female donor with breast cancer. Sequenced material: memory CD4+ T cells sorted from a lymph node. Described subset: memory CD4+ T cells, CD4+CD45RO+CD25-.

The CDR3 here is CASSEFTSGTEAFF. CDR3 nucleotides: TGCGCCAGCAGTGAGTTTACCAGCGGGACTGAAGCTTTCTTT. V and J are TRBV10-1 and TRBJ1-1, with D unresolved. In germline, CDR1 is WNHNN, CDR2 SYGVQD (reference sequence). This CDR3 has 14 residues. V gave up 1 base and J gave up 5 bases, with 11 bases separating them.